One and the same sample provided the 2 T cell receptor beta chains below, sequenced in a study of post-analysis software for immune sequencing data. The TCR beta cDNA libraries carried unique molecular identifiers. TCRdb processed the PCR reads anew with MiXCR; each CDR3 protein has one entry. The table shows about 500,000 distinct CDR3 sequences, with roughly 45% occurring only once. Antigens for these TCRs are unknown. Study-level results: Relative to controls, patients had five TRBV segments at higher frequency, with TRBV5-6, TRBV5-1 and TRBV20-1 among these.

The specimen sequenced was blood. These receptors were obtained from a girl aged 10-17 years with multiple sclerosis.

V usage is TRBV7-3 and J usage is TRBJ2-7, with D possibly being TRBD1 (6 bases). Trimming pared 0 bases from V and 2 bases from J, leaving 17 bases between. Germline CDR1 and CDR2: SGHTA and FQGTGA. The CDR3 covers 17 residues. CDR3 bases: TGTGCCAGCAGCTTAACCGCCGGGACACCCTCACCCTACGAGCAGTACTTC. Translation: CASSLTAGTPSPYEQYF.

CDR3 in DNA: TGTGCCAGCGGGGGACAGCCTATCAATGAGCAGTTCTTC. Encoded protein: CASGGQPINEQFF. The chain links TRBV28 to TRBJ2-1; 7 bases align to TRBD1. CDR3 length equals 13 residues. Per the germline V gene, CDR1 is MDHEN and CDR2 is SYDVKM. J lost 6 bases, V lost 8 bases, and 7 bases had no gene match.